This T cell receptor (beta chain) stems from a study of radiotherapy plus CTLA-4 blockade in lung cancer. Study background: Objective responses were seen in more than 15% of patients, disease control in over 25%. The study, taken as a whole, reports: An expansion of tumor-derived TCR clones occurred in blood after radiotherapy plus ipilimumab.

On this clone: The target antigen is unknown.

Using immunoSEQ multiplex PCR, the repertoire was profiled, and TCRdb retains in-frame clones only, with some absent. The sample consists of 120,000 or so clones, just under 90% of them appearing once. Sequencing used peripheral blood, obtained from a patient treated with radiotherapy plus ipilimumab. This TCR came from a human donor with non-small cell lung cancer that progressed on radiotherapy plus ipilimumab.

The CDR3, as DNA: TGTGCCAGCAGCGATACAGGGCTCCACGAGCAGTACTTC. Translating it yields CASSDTGLHEQYF. V is TRBV6-1 and J is TRBJ2-7, with a weak D call TRBD1 (6 bases). The CDR3 extends over 13 amino acids. Trimming removed 6 bases at V and 5 bases at J, with 14 bases between. Germline-derived CDR1 and CDR2 are MNHNS and SASEGT.